The 20 T cell receptor beta chains in this list originate from one sample, sequenced in a study of beta chain features in type 1 diabetes. Study-wide findings and caveats: When Type 1 diabetes patients were examined, their TCRB CDR3s proved moderately but significantly shorter in all four CD4+ subsets.

Reverse transcribing all isolated RNA meant expressed TCRB transcripts were sequenced. The assay was immunoSEQ multiplex PCR, and TCRdb's table has in-frame clones only and misses some. This table holds fewer than 350,000 clones, 15% found once. The antigens for these receptors are not known. Sequenced: naive CD4+ T cells from blood. The receptors originated from a man younger than 35 with type 1 diabetes.

The CDR3 loop is CASSGTGQGGYGYTF. The CDR3 DNA is TGTGCCAGCAGCGGAACGGGACAGGGAGGCTATGGCTACACCTTC. The chain has TRBV7-7 and TRBJ1-2; 9 bases fit TRBD1. CDR3 length: 15 residues. V trimming: 5 bases; J trimming: 4 bases; junction bases outside the gene matches: 8. Germline V CDR1 and CDR2: SSHAT, FNYEAQ (reference sequence).

The chain links TRBV27 to TRBJ2-7; 7 bases match TRBD1. The germline gives CDR1 MNHEY, CDR2 SMNVEV (reference sequence). V was clipped by 6 bases and J by 2 bases; unmatched bases: 7. The CDR3 totals 14 residues. CDR3 residues: CASSTRQGPYEQYF. The CDR3 DNA is TGTGCCAGCAGCACAAGACAGGGCCCCTACGAGCAGTACTTC.

The rearrangement joins TRBV30 to TRBJ2-2; possibly TRBD1 for D (5 bases). CDR3 size: 13 residues. Trimming took off 5 bases at V and 0 bases at J, with 7 bases between the two ends. Germline V CDR1 and CDR2: GTSNPN, SVGIG (reference sequence). CDR3: CAWGASNTGELFF. In nucleotides, the CDR3 is TGTGCCTGGGGGGCATCGAACACCGGGGAGCTGTTTTTT. Full variable domain (outside the CDR3, taken from reference TRBV30 and TRBJ2-2): SQTIHQWPATLVQPVGSPLSLECTVEGTSNPNLYWYRQAAGRGLQLLFYSVGIGQISSEVPQNLSASRPQDRQFILSSKKLLLSDSGFYLCAWGASNTGELFFGEGSRLTVL.

This clone was found a few times. The V call is TRBV7-9, the J call TRBJ1-1; D possibly corresponds to TRBD1 (6 bases). There are 13 residues in the CDR3. The germline V gene has CDR1 SEHNR and CDR2 FQNEAQ (reference sequence). The V end lost 4 bases, the J end lost 0 bases, and 6 bases lay between the germline ends. This chain's CDR3 is CASSYRVNTEAFF. The CDR3 nucleotides are TGTGCCAGCAGCTACAGGGTGAACACTGAAGCTTTCTTT.

The V gene is TRBV28, the J gene TRBJ1-5; 7 bases agree with TRBD1. V lost 6 bases to trimming and J lost 6 bases; unmatched junction nucleotides: 5. This CDR3 is 13 amino acids long. CDR1 is MDHEN, CDR2 SYDVKM, per germline. The chain's CDR3 is CASRTGLGQPQHF. In nucleotides, the CDR3 is TGTGCCAGCAGGACAGGGCTCGGTCAGCCCCAGCATTTT.

This clone was recorded a few times. The rearrangement uses TRBV27 and TRBJ2-2; D unclear. The CDR3 contains 12 residues. V was cut by 6 bases and J by 3 bases, with 5 bases left in between. Per the germline V gene, CDR1 is MNHEY and CDR2 is SMNVEV (reference sequence). The CDR3 protein is CASSVYTGELFF. The CDR3 nucleotides are TGTGCCAGCAGCGTTTACACCGGGGAGCTGTTTTTT.

The genes are TRBV7-2 and TRBJ2-3, with a possible D match to TRBD1 (6 bases). V lost 4 bases and J 1 base, leaving 12 bases between the germline ends. CDR1 is SGHTA and CDR2 is FQGNSA in the germline V gene. The CDR3 is 15 residues long. The CDR3: CASSSTGLGTDTQYF. The CDR3 coding sequence is TGTGCCAGCAGCTCTACAGGGTTAGGCACAGATACGCAGTATTTT.

This chain links TRBV19 with TRBJ1-2; 8 bases match TRBD1. Germline V lookup: CDR1 LNHDA, CDR2 SQIVND (reference sequence). This CDR3 is built from 15 residues. The V gene end was trimmed by 5 bases and the J gene end by 2 bases; junction bases not matched to a gene: 7. DNA of the CDR3: TGTGCCAGTAGTTCCCCAGGGGGCCGGAACTATGGCTACACCTTC. This translates into CASSSPGGRNYGYTF.

The table lists this clone with a few counts. The J gene is TRBJ1-6, the V gene TRBV7-6; D is possibly TRBD1 (6 bases). The CDR3 has 14 amino acids. CDR1 is SGHVS, CDR2 FNYEAQ, per germline. Trimming left V 8 bases short and J 7 bases short, with 15 bases between. Written as DNA, the CDR3 is TGTGCCAGCTCGTCCGTGGGGGCCAATTCACCCCTCCACTTT. Its protein is CASSSVGANSPLHF.

The V call is TRBV19, the J call TRBJ2-7; 9 nucleotides align to TRBD2. The CDR3 has 15 amino acids. With 5 bases clipped from V and 2 bases from J, the junction kept 7 bases outside the gene matches. Germline CDR1 is LNHDA and CDR2 is SQIVND (reference sequence). The CDR3 DNA is TGTGCCAGTAGTGGGGTGCTAGCGGGGACCTACGAGCAGTACTTC. Its protein product is CASSGVLAGTYEQYF. The variable domain in full, with the rest retrieved from reference TRBV19 and TRBJ2-7, is DGGITQSPKYLFRKEGQNVTLSCEQNLNHDAMYWYRQDPGQGLRLIYYSQIVNDFQKGDIAEGYSVSREKKESFPLTVTSAQKNPTAFYLCASSGVLAGTYEQYFGPGTRLTVT.

This chain links TRBV28 with TRBJ2-1; TRBD1 might be the D (6 bases). The CDR3 is made up of 18 amino acids. V was pared by 3 bases and J by 6 bases, with 24 bases between. Germline CDR1 reads MDHEN; CDR2 reads SYDVKM. CDR3 in amino acids: CASSLGDGWGRRFNEQFF. CDR3 sequence (DNA): TGTGCCAGCAGTTTGGGGGATGGCTGGGGGCGCCGATTCAATGAGCAGTTCTTC. Using reference TRBV28 and TRBJ2-1 for the parts outside the CDR3, the full variable domain is DVKVTQSSRYLVKRTGEKVFLECVQDMDHENMFWYRQDPGLGLRLIYFSYDVKMKEKGDIPEGYSVSREKKERFSLILESASTNQTSMYLCASSLGDGWGRRFNEQFFGPGTRLTVL.

The gene calls are TRBV5-1 and TRBJ2-1, with D perhaps TRBD1 (5 bases). The V end was cut by 4 bases, the J end by 1 base, with 9 bases between. Germline CDR1 reads SGHRS; CDR2 reads YFSETQ. The CDR3 is made up of 14 amino acids. CDR3 amino acids: CASSKGQSYNEQFF. CDR3 sequence (DNA): TGCGCCAGCAGCAAGGGGCAATCCTACAATGAGCAGTTCTTC.

The chain recombines TRBV9 with TRBJ2-1, with a weak D call TRBD2 (5 bases). The CDR3 totals 12 residues. V lost 5 bases and J 12 bases, leaving 15 bases between the germline ends. CDR1 is SGDLS, CDR2 YYNGEE, per germline. The CDR3 loop is CASSGPGIGQFF. CDR3 nucleotide sequence: TGTGCCAGCAGTGGACCCGGGATTGGGCAGTTCTTC.

The table lists this clone with a few counts. The J gene is TRBJ2-3, the V gene TRBV10-3; TRBD2 agrees at 7 bases. After removal of 2 bases from V and 2 bases from J, the junction contained 1 base not matched to a gene. The germline V gene encodes CDR1 ENHRY and CDR2 SYGVKD. The CDR3 spans 14 residues. CDR3 in amino acids: CAISEREDTDTQYF. The DNA for the CDR3 is TGTGCCATCAGTGAGCGGGAGGACACAGATACGCAGTATTTT.

V is TRBV29-1 and J is TRBJ2-6, with D unresolved. CDR3 length: 13 amino acids. V lost 4 bases and J 3 bases, leaving 7 bases between the germline ends. Germline V lookup: CDR1 SQVTM, CDR2 ANQGSEA. CDR3 nucleotide sequence: TGCAGCGTTGGTTCAGATGGGGCCAACGTCCTGACTTTC. This encodes CSVGSDGANVLTF.

The CDR3 DNA reads TGTGCCAGTCTCTTAGCGGGAGCCGAGACCCAGTACTTC. Translated, it gives CASLLAGAETQYF. The chain joins TRBV6-1 to TRBJ2-5; TRBD2 aligns across 9 bases. Trimming took 9 bases from V and 5 from J; bases not matched to a gene: 7. The CDR3 consists of 13 residues. The germline gives CDR1 MNHNS, CDR2 SASEGT.

This chain connects TRBV27 to TRBJ2-7, with 10 bases identical to TRBD2. Germline CDR1 reads MNHEY; CDR2 reads SMNVEV (reference sequence). Trimming took 4 bases from V and 0 from J; bases not matched to a gene: 6. The CDR3 is 16 amino acids. The DNA for the CDR3 is TGTGCCAGCAGTTCGCCCTCTAGCGGGAGCTCCTACGAGCAGTACTTC. Protein product: CASSSPSSGSSYEQYF.

This clone appeared a few times. This rearrangement joins TRBV4-3 to TRBJ2-1; TRBD2 agrees at 7 bases. Germline V gene lookup returns CDR1 LGHNA and CDR2 YSLEER. The CDR3 has 15 amino acids. With 0 bases clipped from V and 3 bases from J, the junction kept 2 bases outside the gene matches. CDR3 bases: TGCGCCAGCAGCCAAGAGCGGACTAGCTACAATGAGCAGTTCTTC. It yields the protein CASSQERTSYNEQFF.

With regard to this clone: Additional DNA sequences in this sample encode the identical CDR3. The chain carries TRBV10-3 and TRBJ1-5; D ambiguous. The germline gives CDR1 ENHRY, CDR2 SYGVKD. V was pared by 4 bases and J by 5 bases, with 9 bases between. The CDR3 totals 13 residues. The chain's CDR3 is CAISGNRDQPQHF. Here the CDR3 DNA reads TGTGCCATCAGTGGAAACAGAGATCAGCCCCAGCATTTT.

The rearrangement uses TRBV6-6 and TRBJ1-5; TRBD1 matches at 9 bases. This CDR3 spans 16 amino acids. The J segment lost 6 bases and the V segment lost 8 bases, leaving 14 bases of the junction unmatched. From germline, CDR1 is MNHNY and CDR2 SVGAGI (reference sequence). DNA of the CDR3: TGTGCCAGCTCTCCTCCGGGACAGGGACAATCTCAGCCCCAGCATTTT. Protein product: CASSPPGQGQSQPQHF.